The source of this TCR beta chain is a study of blood T cell repertoires in COVID-19. Study information: Both acute and convalescent COVID-19 samples were obtained from the United States, Italy and Spain. T cells, B-cell-depleted T cells, or PBMCs supplied cDNA or gDNA.

CDR3 length: 13 amino acids. The V end lost 1 base, the J end lost 10 bases, and 8 bases lay between the germline ends. The germline V gene has CDR1 LGHDT and CDR2 YNNKEL (reference sequence). As processed by the authors: Reference gene primer amplification yielded estimated nucleated cell counts. Assay used: immunoSEQ multiplex PCR; TCRdb lists only in-frame clones, some missing. The DNA gave D and trimming, while V, J and clone size come from that table. The data show 25,000 to 35,000 clones, with around 84% seen just once and about an eighth held by the top ten. The sample taken for sequencing was peripheral blood. J is TRBJ1-6 and V is TRBV3-1 (or the pseudogene TRBV3-2); the D is unclear. The clonotype originates from a human donor in a cohort sampled during active COVID-19. The chain's CDR3 is CASSQARESPLHF. As DNA, the CDR3 is TGTGCCAGCAGCCAAGCCCGAGAGTCACCCCTCCACTTT.